This is a list of T cell receptor beta chains from one sample in a study of T cells in Graves' hyperthyroidism and ophthalmopathy. Via MiXCR, TCRdb re-called the multiplex PCR reads, giving one row per CDR3 protein. Counted here are about 520,000 distinct CDR3 sequences, around 24% occurring once; the ten biggest clones make up about 10%. Sequencing was done on a sample of blood. The receptor source for this set is a woman between 25 and 40 years old with Graves' ophthalmopathy. CDR3s include the opening cysteine and the closing phenylalanine or tryptophan. D genes are given only for firm matches. Rows may omit the clone size; those that give it use once, few, many or a size class.

D gene: NA; J gene: TRBJ2-1; V gene: TRBV2; clone size: NA; CDR3 DNA: TGTGCCAGCAGTGGGGACCGCCACAATGAGCAGTTCTTC; CDR3 protein: CASSGDRHNEQFF
D gene: TRBD1; J gene: TRBJ1-3; V gene: TRBV20-1; clone size: few; CDR3 DNA: TGCAGTGCCGCACAGGGGCCTGGAAACACCATATATTTT; CDR3 protein: CSAAQGPGNTIYF
D gene: TRBD1; J gene: TRBJ1-1; V gene: TRBV6-5; clone size: few; CDR3 DNA: TGTGCCAGCAGTTATGGGACAGGGGGCTCTGAAGCTTTCTTT; CDR3 protein: CASSYGTGGSEAFF
D gene: NA; J gene: TRBJ2-7; V gene: TRBV28; clone size: many; CDR3 DNA: TGTGCCAGCAGTTTCCAACAGGGCAACGAGCAGTACTTC; CDR3 protein: CASSFQQGNEQYF
D gene: TRBD1; J gene: TRBJ2-2; V gene: TRBV12-5; clone size: many; CDR3 DNA: TGTGCTAGTGGTTTAGGACAGGGGTTCACCGGGGAGCTGTTTTTT; CDR3 protein: CASGLGQGFTGELFF
D gene: NA; J gene: TRBJ1-1; V gene: TRBV2; clone size: NA; CDR3 DNA: TGTGCCAGCAGTTACTCTCTGGCAGGGTATACTGAAGCTTTCTTT; CDR3 protein: CASSYSLAGYTEAFF
D gene: TRBD2; J gene: TRBJ2-7; V gene: TRBV27; clone size: many; CDR3 DNA: TGTGCCAGCAGTCTATGGACTAGTAAGGGCGAGCAGTACTTC; CDR3 protein: CASSLWTSKGEQYF
D gene: NA; J gene: TRBJ1-1; V gene: TRBV12-3/TRBV12-4; clone size: many; CDR3 DNA: TGTGCCAGCAGTTTCACAGGCGGGTACACTGAAGCTTTCTTT; CDR3 protein: CASSFTGGYTEAFF
D gene: TRBD1; J gene: TRBJ1-3; V gene: TRBV12-3/TRBV12-4; clone size: many; CDR3 DNA: TGTGCCAGCAGTTTCCGGACAGGGGGGAACTCTGGAAACACCATATATTTT; CDR3 protein: CASSFRTGGNSGNTIYF
D gene: NA; J gene: TRBJ2-7; V gene: TRBV12-3/TRBV12-4; clone size: many; CDR3 DNA: TGTGCCAGCAGCAAGGACGTTATCTCCGAGCAGTACTTC; CDR3 protein: CASSKDVISEQYF
D gene: NA; J gene: TRBJ1-1; V gene: TRBV7-3; clone size: few; CDR3 DNA: TGTGCCAGCAGCTCTTCGGGGAACACTGAAGCTTTCTTT; CDR3 protein: CASSSSGNTEAFF
D gene: NA; J gene: TRBJ2-7; V gene: TRBV28; clone size: NA; CDR3 DNA: TGTGCCAGCAAAACAGGACTCGGACGCTACGAGCAGTACTTC; CDR3 protein: CASKTGLGRYEQYF
D gene: TRBD1; J gene: TRBJ1-2; V gene: TRBV28; clone size: NA; CDR3 DNA: TGTGCCAGCAGCTCCCGACAGGGAGGCTATGGCTACACCTTC; CDR3 protein: CASSSRQGGYGYTF
D gene: NA; J gene: TRBJ1-2; V gene: TRBV3-1; clone size: many; CDR3 DNA: TGTGCCAGCAGGCCGGGCCCCCGTGGCTATGGCTACACCTTC; CDR3 protein: CASRPGPRGYGYTF
D gene: TRBD2; J gene: TRBJ2-5; V gene: TRBV12-3/TRBV12-4; clone size: NA; CDR3 DNA: TGTGCCGGCAGTTTCTCGGGAGGAGAGACCCAGTACTTC; CDR3 protein: CAGSFSGGETQYF
D gene: NA; J gene: TRBJ2-2; V gene: TRBV20-1; clone size: many; CDR3 DNA: TGCAGTGTTAGCCCGAACACCGGGGAGCTGTTTTTT; CDR3 protein: CSVSPNTGELFF
D gene: TRBD2; J gene: TRBJ2-5; V gene: TRBV11-1; clone size: many; CDR3 DNA: TGTGCCAGCAGCTTCCATCGGGGGGGCAGCCAAGAGACCCAGTACTTC; CDR3 protein: CASSFHRGGSQETQYF
D gene: NA; J gene: TRBJ2-7; V gene: TRBV6-5; clone size: NA; CDR3 DNA: TGTGCCAGCAGTTACGGGCAGAGCCTTGGGCAGTACTTC; CDR3 protein: CASSYGQSLGQYF
D gene: NA; J gene: TRBJ1-1; V gene: TRBV13; clone size: many; CDR3 DNA: TGTGCCAGCAGAGGGGGGGAGAACACTGAAGCTTTCTTT; CDR3 protein: CASRGGENTEAFF
D gene: NA; J gene: TRBJ2-2; V gene: TRBV5-1; clone size: NA; CDR3 DNA: TGCGCCAGCAGCTCCACCGGACCGGGAGTTGTGTCCGGGGAGCTGTTTTTT; CDR3 protein: CASSSTGPGVVSGELFF